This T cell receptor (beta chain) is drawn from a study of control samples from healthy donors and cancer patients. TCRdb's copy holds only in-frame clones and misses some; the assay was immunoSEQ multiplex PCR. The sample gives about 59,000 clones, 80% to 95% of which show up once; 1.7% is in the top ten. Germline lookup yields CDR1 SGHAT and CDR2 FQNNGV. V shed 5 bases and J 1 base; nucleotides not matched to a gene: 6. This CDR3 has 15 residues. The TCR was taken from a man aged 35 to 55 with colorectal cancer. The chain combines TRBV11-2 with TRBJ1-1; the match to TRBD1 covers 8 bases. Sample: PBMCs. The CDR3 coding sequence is TGTGCCAGCAGCCCCGGGACAGGACGGAACACTGAAGCTTTCTTT. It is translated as CASSPGTGRNTEAFF. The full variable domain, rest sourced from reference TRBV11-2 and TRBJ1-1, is EAGVAQSPRYKIIEKRQSVAFWCNPISGHATLYWYQQILGQGPKLLIQFQNNGVVDDSQLPKDRFSAERLKGVDSTLKIQPAKLEDSAVYLCASSPGTGRNTEAFFGQGTRLTVV.